The rows below give T cell receptor beta chains drawn from one sample of a study of T cells in Graves' hyperthyroidism and ophthalmopathy. TCRdb ran MiXCR on the multiplex PCR reads and lists one entry per CDR3 protein. This table has about 380,000 distinct CDR3 sequences, about 18% appearing once. The sample was blood. The receptors here all came from a man aged 18 to 29 with Graves' ophthalmopathy. CDR3s include the opening cysteine and the closing phenylalanine or tryptophan. The order of the fields is clone size, V gene, D gene, J gene, CDR3 DNA, CDR3 protein. D genes are given only for firm matches. Clone size is stated in some rows and not others, as once, few, many or a class when expanded.

abundance: many
v_gene: TRBV27
d_gene: TRBD1
j_gene: TRBJ2-7
CDR3nt: TGTGCCAGCAGTTTATTGGGACAGTCGCCGAACTACGAGCAGTACTTC
CDR3aa: CASSLLGQSPNYEQYF

abundance: NA
v_gene: TRBV20-1
d_gene: NA
j_gene: TRBJ2-7
CDR3nt: TGCAGTGCTAGAGGAGCGTGGGAGCAGTACTTC
CDR3aa: CSARGAWEQYF

abundance: many
v_gene: TRBV6-1
d_gene: NA
j_gene: TRBJ1-2
CDR3nt: TGTGCCAGCAGCGCGGGGGGGACCAATGGCTACACCTTC
CDR3aa: CASSAGGTNGYTF

abundance: many
v_gene: TRBV12-3/TRBV12-4
d_gene: NA
j_gene: TRBJ2-7
CDR3nt: TGTGCCAGCAGTTTCCAGCTCTACGAGCAGTACTTC
CDR3aa: CASSFQLYEQYF

abundance: NA
v_gene: TRBV7-9
d_gene: TRBD1
j_gene: TRBJ2-3
CDR3nt: TGTGCCAGCAGGTTGGGGACAGGGGGCACAGATACGCAGTATTTT
CDR3aa: CASRLGTGGTDTQYF

abundance: few
v_gene: TRBV14
d_gene: TRBD1
j_gene: TRBJ2-3
CDR3nt: TGTGCCAGCAGCCAAGATTTGAGGACAGGGGGCACAGATACGCAGTATTTT
CDR3aa: CASSQDLRTGGTDTQYF

abundance: many
v_gene: TRBV5-4
d_gene: TRBD2
j_gene: TRBJ2-5
CDR3nt: TGTGCCAGCAGCTCAGGGGGACTAGCTCGGGAGACCCAGTACTTC
CDR3aa: CASSSGGLARETQYF

abundance: few
v_gene: TRBV4-1
d_gene: TRBD1
j_gene: TRBJ2-7
CDR3nt: TGCGCCAGCAGCCCCCCACTGGGGACAGGAGTCGAGCAGTACTTC
CDR3aa: CASSPPLGTGVEQYF

abundance: few
v_gene: TRBV4-1
d_gene: NA
j_gene: TRBJ1-4
CDR3nt: TGCGCCAGCACCAGAACGGGTTGGAAACTGTTTTTT
CDR3aa: CASTRTGWKLFF

abundance: NA
v_gene: TRBV7-2
d_gene: NA
j_gene: TRBJ2-5
CDR3nt: TGTGCCAGCAGCTTGGGTCCCGGGCAGGTCCGAGAGACCCAGTACTTC
CDR3aa: CASSLGPGQVRETQYF

abundance: NA
v_gene: TRBV11-2
d_gene: NA
j_gene: TRBJ1-4
CDR3nt: TGTGCCAGCAGCTTAGAAGTAATCCCTAATGAAAAACTGTTTTTT
CDR3aa: CASSLEVIPNEKLFF

abundance: many
v_gene: TRBV13
d_gene: NA
j_gene: TRBJ1-6
CDR3nt: TGTGCCAGCAGCTTAGGCCTAAACGATTCACCCCTCCACTTT
CDR3aa: CASSLGLNDSPLHF

abundance: NA
v_gene: TRBV29-1
d_gene: NA
j_gene: TRBJ2-3
CDR3nt: TGCAGCGTTGGAATCACAGATACGCAGTATTTT
CDR3aa: CSVGITDTQYF

abundance: many
v_gene: TRBV20-1
d_gene: TRBD2
j_gene: TRBJ2-1
CDR3nt: TGCAGTGCTAGAGATGGAATAGCGGGGGCTGGGGATGAGCAGTTCTTC
CDR3aa: CSARDGIAGAGDEQFF

abundance: NA
v_gene: TRBV5-4
d_gene: NA
j_gene: TRBJ2-2
CDR3nt: TGTGCCAGCAGTCAGAGGACCGGGGAGCTGTTTTTT
CDR3aa: CASSQRTGELFF

abundance: NA
v_gene: TRBV19
d_gene: NA
j_gene: TRBJ1-5
CDR3nt: TGTGCCAGTAGTACTGGAGGCTACAATCAGCCCCAGCATTTT
CDR3aa: CASSTGGYNQPQHF

abundance: many
v_gene: TRBV18
d_gene: TRBD1
j_gene: TRBJ2-7
CDR3nt: TGTGCCAGCTCACGGAGGGACAGGGACTACGAGCAGTACTTC
CDR3aa: CASSRRDRDYEQYF

abundance: NA
v_gene: TRBV3-1
d_gene: NA
j_gene: TRBJ2-1
CDR3nt: TGTGCCAGCAGCCAAGGGTCTGGGGGAAATGAGCAGTTCTTC
CDR3aa: CASSQGSGGNEQFF

abundance: few
v_gene: TRBV7-9
d_gene: NA
j_gene: TRBJ2-3
CDR3nt: TGTGCCAGCAGCTTAACCGCGGGGATCGCAGATACGCAGTATTTT
CDR3aa: CASSLTAGIADTQYF

abundance: many
v_gene: TRBV3-1
d_gene: TRBD2
j_gene: TRBJ2-7
CDR3nt: TGTGCCAGCAGCTCCACTAGCGGGGGGGCCGTCGAGCAGTACTTC
CDR3aa: CASSSTSGGAVEQYF

abundance: NA
v_gene: TRBV19
d_gene: TRBD1
j_gene: TRBJ2-7
CDR3nt: TGTGCCAGTAGTCCCCGGACAGGGCGTGAGGACGAGCAGTACTTC
CDR3aa: CASSPRTGREDEQYF

abundance: few
v_gene: TRBV10-3
d_gene: TRBD1
j_gene: TRBJ1-1
CDR3nt: TGTGCCATCAGTGAGTCGGGACAGCTTTACACTGAAGCTTTCTTT
CDR3aa: CAISESGQLYTEAFF

abundance: many
v_gene: TRBV2
d_gene: NA
j_gene: TRBJ2-5
CDR3nt: TGTGCCAGCAGTGAAATACTTGGAGAGACCCAGTACTTC
CDR3aa: CASSEILGETQYF

abundance: NA
v_gene: TRBV19
d_gene: TRBD1
j_gene: TRBJ1-1
CDR3nt: TGTGCCAGTATTGACAGGGGACCCACTGAAGCTTTCTTT
CDR3aa: CASIDRGPTEAFF

abundance: few
v_gene: TRBV19
d_gene: TRBD1
j_gene: TRBJ2-5
CDR3nt: TGTGCCAGCAGGGACAGGGGGGAATCATACGGAGAGACCCAGTACTTC
CDR3aa: CASRDRGESYGETQYF

abundance: many
v_gene: TRBV2
d_gene: NA
j_gene: TRBJ1-5
CDR3nt: TGTGCCAGCAGTGAAGGCGTATACGGCCAGCCCCAGCATTTT
CDR3aa: CASSEGVYGQPQHF

abundance: hyperexpanded
v_gene: TRBV12-3/TRBV12-4
d_gene: NA
j_gene: TRBJ1-1
CDR3nt: TGTGCCAGCAGTTTAATTACAGGGTGGACTGAAGCTTTCTTT
CDR3aa: CASSLITGWTEAFF

abundance: NA
v_gene: TRBV28
d_gene: NA
j_gene: TRBJ1-2
CDR3nt: TGTGCCAGCAGGCTCCCCGGGACGAGCTATGGCTACACCTTC
CDR3aa: CASRLPGTSYGYTF

abundance: many
v_gene: TRBV12-3/TRBV12-4
d_gene: TRBD2
j_gene: TRBJ2-3
CDR3nt: TGTGCCAGCATCGAAGTGGAAGCGGGGGCGACAGATACGCAGTATTTT
CDR3aa: CASIEVEAGATDTQYF

abundance: NA
v_gene: TRBV6-2/TRBV6-3
d_gene: TRBD1
j_gene: TRBJ2-3
CDR3nt: TGTGCCAGCAGTACGACAGGGGGAAGGGATACGCAGTATTTT
CDR3aa: CASSTTGGRDTQYF

abundance: few
v_gene: TRBV24-1
d_gene: NA
j_gene: TRBJ1-1
CDR3nt: TGTGCCACCAGTGACCGACGCCGCGGGGGCAAAGCTTTCTTT
CDR3aa: CATSDRRRGGKAFF

abundance: NA
v_gene: TRBV7-7
d_gene: NA
j_gene: TRBJ2-5
CDR3nt: TGTGCCAGCAGCCCGACCGGAAGGGGGGAGGAGACCCAGTACTTC
CDR3aa: CASSPTGRGEETQYF

abundance: many
v_gene: TRBV12-3/TRBV12-4
d_gene: NA
j_gene: TRBJ2-1
CDR3nt: TGTGCCAGCAGTTTAGGTCGGGGGCGTGAGCAGTTCTTC
CDR3aa: CASSLGRGREQFF

abundance: few
v_gene: TRBV11-2
d_gene: TRBD2
j_gene: TRBJ2-5
CDR3nt: TGTGCCAGCAGCCCCCGTATAGCGGGGGAAGAGACCCAGTACTTC
CDR3aa: CASSPRIAGEETQYF

abundance: few
v_gene: TRBV7-2
d_gene: TRBD2
j_gene: TRBJ2-7
CDR3nt: TGTGCCAGCAGTCTCAGCTCGGGAGGATCTTACGAGCAGTACTTC
CDR3aa: CASSLSSGGSYEQYF

abundance: many
v_gene: TRBV7-2
d_gene: NA
j_gene: TRBJ1-2
CDR3nt: TGTGCCAGCAGCTTAGAGGCCACCGCGCGCACCTTC
CDR3aa: CASSLEATARTF

abundance: many
v_gene: TRBV12-3/TRBV12-4
d_gene: NA
j_gene: TRBJ2-5
CDR3nt: TGTGCCAGCAGTTTAGCGGTCAGCCAAGAGACCCAGTACTTC
CDR3aa: CASSLAVSQETQYF

abundance: few
v_gene: TRBV3-1
d_gene: TRBD1
j_gene: TRBJ1-4
CDR3nt: TGTGCCAGCAGCATAAACAGGGGGCGTACGATTGAAAAACTGTTTTTT
CDR3aa: CASSINRGRTIEKLFF

abundance: many
v_gene: TRBV11-2
d_gene: NA
j_gene: TRBJ1-4
CDR3nt: TGTGCCAGCAGCCGCTTCACGGTGACATCACATGAAAAACTGTTTTTT
CDR3aa: CASSRFTVTSHEKLFF

abundance: NA
v_gene: TRBV10-2
d_gene: TRBD2
j_gene: TRBJ2-3
CDR3nt: TGCGCCAGCATGGGACTAGCCGGAACAGATACGCAGTATTTT
CDR3aa: CASMGLAGTDTQYF

abundance: NA
v_gene: TRBV6-5
d_gene: NA
j_gene: TRBJ2-6
CDR3nt: TGTGCCAGCAGTTACCTACGGGGGGCAATAATTGGGGCCAACGTCCTGACTTTC
CDR3aa: CASSYLRGAIIGANVLTF

abundance: many
v_gene: TRBV20-1
d_gene: TRBD2
j_gene: TRBJ2-3
CDR3nt: TGCAGTGCTCCGCGGCGGCGGGGGGCCACAGATACGCAGTATTTT
CDR3aa: CSAPRRRGATDTQYF

abundance: few
v_gene: TRBV20-1
d_gene: NA
j_gene: TRBJ2-6
CDR3nt: TGCAGTGCTCAGGGGCGCAGTTCTGGGGCCAACGTCCTGACTTTC
CDR3aa: CSAQGRSSGANVLTF

abundance: few
v_gene: TRBV6-1
d_gene: NA
j_gene: TRBJ2-2
CDR3nt: TGTGCCAGCAGTTTGGGGGGCTGGGAGGTCTTCGGGGAGCTGTTTTTT
CDR3aa: CASSLGGWEVFGELFF

abundance: NA
v_gene: TRBV4-1
d_gene: TRBD2
j_gene: TRBJ2-7
CDR3nt: TGCGCCAGCAGCCAAAAGACTAGCGGGGGGGCGGACGAGCAGTACTTC
CDR3aa: CASSQKTSGGADEQYF

abundance: many
v_gene: TRBV3-1
d_gene: NA
j_gene: TRBJ2-5
CDR3nt: TGTGCCAGCAGCCGATCGTCAATGGGGGTTGGAGAGACCCAGTACTTC
CDR3aa: CASSRSSMGVGETQYF

abundance: once
v_gene: TRBV6-4
d_gene: TRBD2
j_gene: TRBJ2-3
CDR3nt: TGTGCCAGCAGCAGAGGGACTAGCGAAACAGATACGCAGTATTTT
CDR3aa: CASSRGTSETDTQYF

abundance: NA
v_gene: TRBV6-6
d_gene: NA
j_gene: TRBJ1-3
CDR3nt: TGTGCCAGCAGTTACTCTGGCTTATCCTCTGGAAACACCATATATTTT
CDR3aa: CASSYSGLSSGNTIYF

abundance: NA
v_gene: TRBV5-6
d_gene: NA
j_gene: TRBJ2-6
CDR3nt: TGTGCCAGCAGCCTCGGACAGCATGGTGCCAACGTCCTGACTTTC
CDR3aa: CASSLGQHGANVLTF